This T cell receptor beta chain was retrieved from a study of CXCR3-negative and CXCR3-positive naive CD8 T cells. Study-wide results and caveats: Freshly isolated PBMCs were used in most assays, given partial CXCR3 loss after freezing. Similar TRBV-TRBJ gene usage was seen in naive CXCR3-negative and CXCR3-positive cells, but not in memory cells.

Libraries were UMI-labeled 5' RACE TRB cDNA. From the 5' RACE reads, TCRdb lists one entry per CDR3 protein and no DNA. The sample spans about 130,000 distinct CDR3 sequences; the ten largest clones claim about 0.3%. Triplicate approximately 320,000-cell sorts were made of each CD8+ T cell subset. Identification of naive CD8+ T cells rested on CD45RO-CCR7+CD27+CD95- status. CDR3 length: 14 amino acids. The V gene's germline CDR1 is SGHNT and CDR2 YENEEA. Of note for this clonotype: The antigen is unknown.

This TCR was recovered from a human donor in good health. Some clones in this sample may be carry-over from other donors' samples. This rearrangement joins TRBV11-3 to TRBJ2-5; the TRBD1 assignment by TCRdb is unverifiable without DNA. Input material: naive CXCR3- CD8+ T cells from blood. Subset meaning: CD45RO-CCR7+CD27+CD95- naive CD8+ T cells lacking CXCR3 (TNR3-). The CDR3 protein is CASSPRTGEGTQYF.